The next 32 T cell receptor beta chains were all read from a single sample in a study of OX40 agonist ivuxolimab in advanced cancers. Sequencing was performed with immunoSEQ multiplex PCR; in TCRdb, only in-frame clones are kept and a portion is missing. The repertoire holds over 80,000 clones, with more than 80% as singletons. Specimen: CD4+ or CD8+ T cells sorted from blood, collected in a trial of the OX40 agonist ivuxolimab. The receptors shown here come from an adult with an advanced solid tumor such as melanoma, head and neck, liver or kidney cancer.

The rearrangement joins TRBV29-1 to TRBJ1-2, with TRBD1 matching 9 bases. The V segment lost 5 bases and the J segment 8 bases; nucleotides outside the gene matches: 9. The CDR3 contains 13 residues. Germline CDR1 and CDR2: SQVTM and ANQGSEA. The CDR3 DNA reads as TGCAGCGTTAAACAGGGGGCGCCTGGAGGCTACACCTTC. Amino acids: CSVKQGAPGGYTF.

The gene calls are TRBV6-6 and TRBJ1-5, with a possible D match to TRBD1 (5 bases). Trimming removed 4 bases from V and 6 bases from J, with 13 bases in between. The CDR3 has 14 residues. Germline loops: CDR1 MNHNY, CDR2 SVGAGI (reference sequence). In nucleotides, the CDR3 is TGTGCCAGCAGTTCCGGGAGCGGGGCTCAGCCCCAGCATTTT. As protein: CASSSGSGAQPQHF.

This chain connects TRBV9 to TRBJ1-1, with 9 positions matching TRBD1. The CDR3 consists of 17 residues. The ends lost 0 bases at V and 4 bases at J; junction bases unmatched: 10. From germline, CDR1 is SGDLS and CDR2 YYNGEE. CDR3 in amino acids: CASSVAGTGNVRTEAFF. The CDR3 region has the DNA TGTGCCAGCAGCGTAGCTGGGACAGGGAATGTGCGCACTGAAGCTTTCTTT.

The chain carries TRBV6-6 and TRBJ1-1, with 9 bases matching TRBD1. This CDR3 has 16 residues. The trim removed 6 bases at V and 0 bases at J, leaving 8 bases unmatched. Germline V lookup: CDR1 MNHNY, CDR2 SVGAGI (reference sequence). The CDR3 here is CASSSGQGTMNTEAFF. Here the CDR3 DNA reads TGTGCCAGCAGCTCTGGACAGGGGACAATGAACACTGAAGCTTTCTTT.

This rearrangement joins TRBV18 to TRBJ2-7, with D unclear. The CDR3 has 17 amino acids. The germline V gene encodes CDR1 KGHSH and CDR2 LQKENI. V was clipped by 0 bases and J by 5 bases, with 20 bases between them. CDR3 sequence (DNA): TGTGCCAGCTCACCACCCCCCCGGACCTTCACGAACGACGAGCAGTACTTC. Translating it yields CASSPPPRTFTNDEQYF.

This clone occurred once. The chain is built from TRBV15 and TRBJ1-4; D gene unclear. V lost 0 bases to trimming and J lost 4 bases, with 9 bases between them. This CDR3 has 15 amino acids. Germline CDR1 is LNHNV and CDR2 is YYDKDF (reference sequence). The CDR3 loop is CATSRDPAHNEKLFF. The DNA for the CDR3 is TGTGCCACCAGCAGAGACCCCGCTCATAATGAAAAACTGTTTTTT.

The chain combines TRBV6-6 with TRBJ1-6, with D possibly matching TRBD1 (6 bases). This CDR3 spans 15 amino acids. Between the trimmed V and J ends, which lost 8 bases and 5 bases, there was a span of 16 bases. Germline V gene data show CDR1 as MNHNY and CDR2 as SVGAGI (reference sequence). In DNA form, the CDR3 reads TGTGCCAGCCTAACAGGGCTAAAGGATAATTCACCCCTCCACTTT. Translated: CASLTGLKDNSPLHF.

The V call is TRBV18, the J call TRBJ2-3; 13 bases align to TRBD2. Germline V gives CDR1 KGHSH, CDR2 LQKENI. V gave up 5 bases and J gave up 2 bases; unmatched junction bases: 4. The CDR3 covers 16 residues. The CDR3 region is CASSRTSGGYTDTQYF. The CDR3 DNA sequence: TGTGCCAGCTCAAGGACTAGCGGGGGCTACACAGATACGCAGTATTTT.

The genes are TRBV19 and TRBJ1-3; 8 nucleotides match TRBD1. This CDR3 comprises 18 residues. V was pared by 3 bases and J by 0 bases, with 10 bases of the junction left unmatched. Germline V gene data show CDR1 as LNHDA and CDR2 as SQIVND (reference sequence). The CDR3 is CASSIGPQGANSGNTIYF. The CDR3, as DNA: TGTGCCAGTAGTATCGGTCCTCAGGGGGCCAACTCTGGAAACACCATATATTTT.

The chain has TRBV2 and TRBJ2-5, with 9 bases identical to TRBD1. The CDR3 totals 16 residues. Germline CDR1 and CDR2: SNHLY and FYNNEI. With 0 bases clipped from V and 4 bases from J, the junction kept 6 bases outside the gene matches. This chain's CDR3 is CASSEARGTGTETQYF. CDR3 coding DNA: TGTGCCAGCAGTGAAGCACGGGGGACAGGGACAGAGACCCAGTACTTC.

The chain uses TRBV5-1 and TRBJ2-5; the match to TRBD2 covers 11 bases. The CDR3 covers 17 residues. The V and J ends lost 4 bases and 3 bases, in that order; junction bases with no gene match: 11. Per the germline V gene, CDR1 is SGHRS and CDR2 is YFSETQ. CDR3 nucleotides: TGCGCCAGCAGCACCTTACCCCCGGGACTAGCGGAAGAGACCCAGTACTTC. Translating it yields CASSTLPPGLAEETQYF.

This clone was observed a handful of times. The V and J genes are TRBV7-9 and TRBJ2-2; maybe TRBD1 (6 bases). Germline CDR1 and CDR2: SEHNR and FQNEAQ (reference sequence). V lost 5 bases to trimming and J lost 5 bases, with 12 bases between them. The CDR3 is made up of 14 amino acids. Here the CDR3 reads CASSTTGTTGELFF. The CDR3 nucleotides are TGTGCCAGCAGCACCACCGGGACAACCGGGGAGCTGTTTTTT.

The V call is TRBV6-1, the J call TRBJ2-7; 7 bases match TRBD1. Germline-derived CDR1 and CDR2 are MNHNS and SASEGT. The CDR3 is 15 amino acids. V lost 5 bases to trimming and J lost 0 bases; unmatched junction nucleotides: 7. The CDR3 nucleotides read TGTGCCAGCAGTCTCTGGACAGGCCCCTCCTACGAGCAGTACTTC. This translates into CASSLWTGPSYEQYF.

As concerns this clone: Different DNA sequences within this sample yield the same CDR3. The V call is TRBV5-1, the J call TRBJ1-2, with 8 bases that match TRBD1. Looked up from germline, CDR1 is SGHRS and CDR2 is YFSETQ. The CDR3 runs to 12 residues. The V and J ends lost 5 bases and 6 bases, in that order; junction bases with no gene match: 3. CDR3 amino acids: CASSVTGDGYTF. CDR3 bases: TGCGCCAGCAGTGTGACAGGGGATGGCTACACCTTC.

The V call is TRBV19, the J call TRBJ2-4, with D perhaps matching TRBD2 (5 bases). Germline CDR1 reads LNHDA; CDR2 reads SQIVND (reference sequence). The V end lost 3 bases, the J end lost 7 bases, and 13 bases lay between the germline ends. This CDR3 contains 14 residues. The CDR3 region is CASSIGGSTNIQYF. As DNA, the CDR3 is TGTGCCAGTAGTATCGGCGGGTCAACGAACATTCAGTACTTC. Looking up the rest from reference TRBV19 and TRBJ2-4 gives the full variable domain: DGGITQSPKYLFRKEGQNVTLSCEQNLNHDAMYWYRQDPGQGLRLIYYSQIVNDFQKGDIAEGYSVSREKKESFPLTVTSAQKNPTAFYLCASSIGGSTNIQYFGAGTRLSVL.

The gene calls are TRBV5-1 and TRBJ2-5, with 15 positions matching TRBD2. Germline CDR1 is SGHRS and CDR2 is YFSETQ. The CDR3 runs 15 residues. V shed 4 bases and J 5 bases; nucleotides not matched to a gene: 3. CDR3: CASSTGTSGRETQYF. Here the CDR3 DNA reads TGCGCCAGCAGCACCGGGACTAGCGGGAGGGAGACCCAGTACTTC.

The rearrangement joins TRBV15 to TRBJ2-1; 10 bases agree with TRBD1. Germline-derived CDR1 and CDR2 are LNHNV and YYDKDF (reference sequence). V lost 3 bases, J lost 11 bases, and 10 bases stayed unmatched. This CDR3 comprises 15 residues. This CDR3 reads CATSRAGTGDHKQFF. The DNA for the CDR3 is TGTGCCACCAGCAGGGCCGGGACAGGGGACCACAAGCAGTTCTTC.

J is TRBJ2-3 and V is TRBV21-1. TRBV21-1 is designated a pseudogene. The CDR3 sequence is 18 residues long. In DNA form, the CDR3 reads TGTGCCAGCAGCAAAGGGGCGGCAGCCAAATTTAGCACAGATACGCAGTATTTT. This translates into CASSKGAAAKFSTDTQYF.

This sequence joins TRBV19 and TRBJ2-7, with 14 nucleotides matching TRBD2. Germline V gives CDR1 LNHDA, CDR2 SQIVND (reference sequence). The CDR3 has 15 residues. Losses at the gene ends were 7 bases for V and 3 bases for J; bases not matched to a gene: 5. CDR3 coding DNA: TGTGCCAGTACCTATGGGACTAGCGGGAGCTACGAGCAGTACTTC. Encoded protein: CASTYGTSGSYEQYF.

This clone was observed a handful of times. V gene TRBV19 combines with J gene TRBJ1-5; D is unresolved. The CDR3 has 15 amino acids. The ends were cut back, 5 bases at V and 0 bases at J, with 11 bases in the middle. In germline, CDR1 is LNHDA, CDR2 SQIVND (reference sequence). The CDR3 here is CASSSGATSNQPQHF. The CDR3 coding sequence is TGTGCCAGTAGTTCTGGAGCCACTAGCAATCAGCCCCAGCATTTT.

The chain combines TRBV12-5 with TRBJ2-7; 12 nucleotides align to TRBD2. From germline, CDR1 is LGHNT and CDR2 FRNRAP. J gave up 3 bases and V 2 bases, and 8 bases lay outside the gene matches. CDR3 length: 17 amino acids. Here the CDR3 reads CASGLLTLAGGFYEQYF. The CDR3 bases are TGTGCTAGTGGTTTGTTAACACTAGCGGGGGGTTTCTACGAGCAGTACTTC.

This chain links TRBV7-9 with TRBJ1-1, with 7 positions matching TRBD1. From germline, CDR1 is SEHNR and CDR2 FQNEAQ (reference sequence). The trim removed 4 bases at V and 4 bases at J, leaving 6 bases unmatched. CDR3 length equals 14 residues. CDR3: CASSSDRRTTEAFF. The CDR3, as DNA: TGTGCCAGCAGCTCGGACAGGAGGACCACTGAAGCTTTCTTT.

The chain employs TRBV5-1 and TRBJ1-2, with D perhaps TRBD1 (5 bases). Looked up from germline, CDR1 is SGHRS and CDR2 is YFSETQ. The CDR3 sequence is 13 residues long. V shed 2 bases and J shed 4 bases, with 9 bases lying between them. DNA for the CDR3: TGCGCCAGCAGCTTAACCGGGACCTATGGCTACACCTTC. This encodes CASSLTGTYGYTF. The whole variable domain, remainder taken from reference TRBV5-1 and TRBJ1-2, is KAGVTQTPRYLIKTRGQQVTLSCSPISGHRSVSWYQQTPGQGLQFLFEYFSETQRNKGNFPGRFSGRQFSNSRSEMNVSTLELGDSALYLCASSLTGTYGYTFGSGTRLTVV.

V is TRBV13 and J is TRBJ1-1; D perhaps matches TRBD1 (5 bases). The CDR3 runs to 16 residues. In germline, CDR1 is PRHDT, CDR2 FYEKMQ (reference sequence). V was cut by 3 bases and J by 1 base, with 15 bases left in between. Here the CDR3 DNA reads TGTGCCAGCAGCTTCTTCACGGGACGGCAGAACACTGAAGCTTTCTTT. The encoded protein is CASSFFTGRQNTEAFF.

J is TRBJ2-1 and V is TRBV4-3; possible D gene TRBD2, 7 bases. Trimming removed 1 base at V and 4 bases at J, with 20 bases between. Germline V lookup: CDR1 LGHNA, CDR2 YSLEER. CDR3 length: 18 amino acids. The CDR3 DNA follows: TGCGCCAGCAGCCAAGTGGGTTTAGGGGGGGCGGGATACAATGAGCAGTTCTTC. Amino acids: CASSQVGLGGAGYNEQFF.

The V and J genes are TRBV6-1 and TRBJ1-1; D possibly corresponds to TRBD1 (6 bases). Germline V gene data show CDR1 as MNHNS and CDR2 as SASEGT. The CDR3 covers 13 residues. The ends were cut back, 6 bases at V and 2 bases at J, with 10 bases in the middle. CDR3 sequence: CASSRQANTEAFF. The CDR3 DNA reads TGTGCCAGCAGCCGACAGGCTAACACTGAAGCTTTCTTT.

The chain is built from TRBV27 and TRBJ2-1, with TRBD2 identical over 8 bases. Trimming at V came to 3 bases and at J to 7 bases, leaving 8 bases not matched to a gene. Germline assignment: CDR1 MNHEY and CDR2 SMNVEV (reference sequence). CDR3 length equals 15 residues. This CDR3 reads CASSFFGRGDNEQFF. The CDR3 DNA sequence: TGTGCCAGCAGTTTTTTCGGGAGGGGTGATAATGAGCAGTTCTTC.

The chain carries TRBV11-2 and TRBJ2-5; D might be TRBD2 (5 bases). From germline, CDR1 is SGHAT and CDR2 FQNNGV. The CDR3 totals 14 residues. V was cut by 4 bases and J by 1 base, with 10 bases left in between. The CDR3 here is CASSYRGAQETQYF. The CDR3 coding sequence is TGTGCCAGCAGCTACCGGGGTGCCCAAGAGACCCAGTACTTC. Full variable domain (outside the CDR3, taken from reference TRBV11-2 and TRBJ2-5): EAGVAQSPRYKIIEKRQSVAFWCNPISGHATLYWYQQILGQGPKLLIQFQNNGVVDDSQLPKDRFSAERLKGVDSTLKIQPAKLEDSAVYLCASSYRGAQETQYFGPGTRLLVL.

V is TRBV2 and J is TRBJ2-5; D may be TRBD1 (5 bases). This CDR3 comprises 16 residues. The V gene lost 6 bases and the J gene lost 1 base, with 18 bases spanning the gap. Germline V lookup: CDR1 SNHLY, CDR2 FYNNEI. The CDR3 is CASRLRNIGAQETQYF. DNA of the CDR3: TGTGCCAGCAGGCTACGAAATATAGGGGCCCAAGAGACCCAGTACTTC.

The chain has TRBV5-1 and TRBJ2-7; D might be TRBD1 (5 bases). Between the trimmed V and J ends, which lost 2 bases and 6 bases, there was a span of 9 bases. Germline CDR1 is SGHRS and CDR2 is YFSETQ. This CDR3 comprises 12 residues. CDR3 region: CASSFQGGEQYF. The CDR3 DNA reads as TGCGCCAGCAGCTTCCAGGGTGGCGAGCAGTACTTC.

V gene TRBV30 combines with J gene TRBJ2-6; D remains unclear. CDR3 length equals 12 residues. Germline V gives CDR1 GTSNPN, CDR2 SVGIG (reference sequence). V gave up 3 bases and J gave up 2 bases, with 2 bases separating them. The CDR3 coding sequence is TGTGCCTGGAGCACTGGGGCCAACGTCCTGACTTTC. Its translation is CAWSTGANVLTF.

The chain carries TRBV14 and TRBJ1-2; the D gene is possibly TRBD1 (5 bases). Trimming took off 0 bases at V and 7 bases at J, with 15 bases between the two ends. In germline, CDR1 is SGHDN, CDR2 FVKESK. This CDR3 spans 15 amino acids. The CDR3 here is CASSQDWQGLFGYTF. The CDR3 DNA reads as TGTGCCAGCAGCCAAGATTGGCAGGGTTTATTTGGCTACACCTTC.